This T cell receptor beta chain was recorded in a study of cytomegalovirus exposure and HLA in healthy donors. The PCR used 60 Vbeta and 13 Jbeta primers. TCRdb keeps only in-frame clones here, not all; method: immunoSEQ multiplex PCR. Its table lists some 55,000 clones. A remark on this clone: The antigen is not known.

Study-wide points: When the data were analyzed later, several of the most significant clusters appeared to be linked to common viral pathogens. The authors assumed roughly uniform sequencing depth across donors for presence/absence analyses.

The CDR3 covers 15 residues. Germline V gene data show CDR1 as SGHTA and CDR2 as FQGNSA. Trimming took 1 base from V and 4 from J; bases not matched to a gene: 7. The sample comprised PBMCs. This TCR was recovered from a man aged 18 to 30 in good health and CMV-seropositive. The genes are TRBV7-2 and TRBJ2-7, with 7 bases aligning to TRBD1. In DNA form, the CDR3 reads TGTGCCAGCAGCTTAGACGGGACAGCCTTTTACGAGCAGTACTTC. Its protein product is CASSLDGTAFYEQYF.